Following are 26 T cell receptor beta chains from one sample sequenced in a study of blood T cell repertoires in COVID-19. Repertoires were generated with immunoSEQ multiplex PCR, while TCRdb's copy carries only in-frame clones and drops some. The table has roughly 330,000 clones, around 89% seen once. Sequenced input: peripheral blood. These receptors were collected from a woman aged 45 to 65 with active or convalescent COVID-19.

This chain connects TRBV29-1 to TRBJ2-1, with a weak D call TRBD2 (5 bases). The CDR3 totals 11 residues. V lost 6 bases to trimming and J lost 13 bases, with 16 bases between them. Germline CDR1 and CDR2: SQVTM and ANQGSEA. DNA for the CDR3: TGCAGCGTCGTCCCTAGCAAGGTACAGTTCTTC. Protein sequence: CSVVPSKVQFF.

The genes are TRBV28 and TRBJ1-6; D is undetermined. The CDR3 is 16 residues long. The germline V gene has CDR1 MDHEN and CDR2 SYDVKM. V was clipped by 3 bases and J by 10 bases, with 19 bases between them. The DNA for the CDR3 is TGTGCCAGCAGTTTGTCTCGGGAACTCCCTGGGTCACCCCTCCACTTT. Protein sequence: CASSLSRELPGSPLHF.

This sequence joins TRBV24-1 and TRBJ1-3; no clear D gene. V lost 3 bases to trimming and J lost 0 bases, with 11 bases between them. The CDR3 totals 16 residues. CDR1 and CDR2 (germline): KGHDR, SFDVKD. The CDR3 protein is CATSDPSASSGNTIYF. The DNA for the CDR3 is TGTGCCACCAGTGATCCCTCAGCGAGCTCTGGAAACACCATATATTTT.

The chain recombines TRBV14 with TRBJ1-1, with a tentative D call TRBD1 (6 bases). Germline CDR1 SGHDN, CDR2 FVKESK. The CDR3 is 13 amino acids. V shed 4 bases and J shed 1 base, with 7 bases lying between them. The CDR3: CASSRQENTEAFF. The CDR3 DNA reads TGTGCCAGCAGCCGACAGGAGAACACTGAAGCTTTCTTT.

This clone was counted a single time. This chain links TRBV7-2 with TRBJ2-1, with TRBD2 as a possible D gene (5 bases). There are 16 residues in the CDR3. V lost 0 bases to trimming and J lost 3 bases, with 12 bases between them. Looked up from germline, CDR1 is SGHTA and CDR2 is FQGNSA. The CDR3 sequence is CASSLAGSISYNEQFF. The DNA of the CDR3 is TGTGCCAGCAGCTTAGCGGGGAGTATTAGCTACAATGAGCAGTTCTTC.

The chain employs TRBV28 and TRBJ1-1, with TRBD1 matching 8 bases. The ends lost 3 bases at V and 0 bases at J; junction bases unmatched: 6. CDR3 length: 16 residues. Per the germline V gene, CDR1 is MDHEN and CDR2 is SYDVKM. The CDR3 region has the DNA TGTGCCAGCAGTTTCGCGACAGGGGTAGTGAACACTGAAGCTTTCTTT. It translates to CASSFATGVVNTEAFF. Filled out from reference TRBV28 and TRBJ1-1, the complete variable domain reads DVKVTQSSRYLVKRTGEKVFLECVQDMDHENMFWYRQDPGLGLRLIYFSYDVKMKEKGDIPEGYSVSREKKERFSLILESASTNQTSMYLCASSFATGVVNTEAFFGQGTRLTVV.

The V gene is TRBV6-2 or TRBV6-3, the J gene TRBJ2-3; TRBD2 matches at 7 bases. The junction had 16 bases not matched to a gene; V was cut back by 3 bases and J by 1 base. The CDR3 sequence is 19 residues long. The germline V gene has CDR1 MNHEY and CDR2 SVGEGT. The CDR3 DNA sequence: TGTGCCAGCAGTTATTCGTCCGTCGAGGAGCTAGCGGGCACAGATACGCAGTATTTT. Residues: CASSYSSVEELAGTDTQYF.

The V gene is TRBV5-6, the J gene TRBJ2-1; the match to TRBD1 covers 10 bases. The germline V gene encodes CDR1 SGHDT and CDR2 YYEEEE. The CDR3 sequence is 17 residues long. V shed 0 bases and J 8 bases; nucleotides not matched to a gene: 11. In nucleotides, the CDR3 is TGTGCCAGCAGCTTGGTGGGAGGGGACAGGGGTTTGGATGAGCAGTTCTTC. Its protein product is CASSLVGGDRGLDEQFF.

The chain recombines TRBV10-3 with TRBJ1-1, with TRBD1 matching over 9 bases. The CDR3 covers 14 residues. With V trimmed by 7 bases and J by 1 base, 4 bases remained unmatched. CDR1 and CDR2 (germline): ENHRY, SYGVKD. DNA of the CDR3: TGTGCCATCACACCGGGACAGGGGAACACTGAAGCTTTCTTT. This translates into CAITPGQGNTEAFF.

This chain uses TRBV7-9 with TRBJ1-4; weak D call: TRBD1 (5 bases). Deletions cut 5 bases from V and 7 bases from J, with 14 bases between. This CDR3 has 14 residues. The V gene's germline CDR1 is SEHNR and CDR2 FQNEAQ (reference sequence). Here the CDR3 DNA reads TGTGCCAGCAGCCGCCTCGGGGGTTCTGAAAAACTGTTTTTT. The encoded protein is CASSRLGGSEKLFF.

This clone was counted once. The chain has TRBV12-3 or TRBV12-4 and TRBJ1-2; D might be TRBD1 (5 bases). V was shortened by 3 bases and J by 5 bases, with 10 bases between the two germline ends. There are 13 residues in the CDR3. This CDR3 is CASSFGDYYGYTF. CDR3 nucleotide sequence: TGTGCCAGCAGTTTTGGGGACTATTATGGCTACACCTTC.

The V call is TRBV19, the J call TRBJ1-2; D not certain. Germline loops: CDR1 LNHDA, CDR2 SQIVND (reference sequence). V was cut by 0 bases and J by 4 bases, with 6 bases left in between. The CDR3 contains 13 residues. The CDR3 DNA reads as TGTGCCAGTAGTATAGAGGTCAGCTATGGCTACACCTTC. As protein: CASSIEVSYGYTF.

This clone is a singleton in its sample. The genes are TRBV10-3 and TRBJ2-1; a possible D gene is TRBD2 (6 bases). In germline, CDR1 is ENHRY, CDR2 SYGVKD. V dropped 0 bases and J dropped 5 bases, with 17 bases sitting between them. The CDR3 totals 17 residues. CDR3 sequence reads: CAISESPPGGDNNEQFF. For the CDR3, the DNA is TGTGCCATCAGTGAGTCCCCACCCGGGGGAGACAACAATGAGCAGTTCTTC.

The chain employs TRBV4-1 and TRBJ2-3, with D possibly matching TRBD2 (5 bases). The CDR3 sequence is 15 residues long. Looked up from germline, CDR1 is MGHRA and CDR2 is YSYEKL. The ends were cut back, 5 bases at V and 4 bases at J, with 16 bases in the middle. The CDR3 DNA reads as TGCGCCAGCAGCAAAACGTGGACGGGATCAGATACGCAGTATTTT. As protein: CASSKTWTGSDTQYF.

This rearrangement joins TRBV27 to TRBJ2-1; TRBD2 aligns across 8 bases. CDR1 MNHEY and CDR2 SMNVEV come from the germline V gene (reference sequence). The CDR3 contains 16 residues. V lost 3 bases to trimming and J lost 7 bases; unmatched junction nucleotides: 11. CDR3 sequence (DNA): TGTGCCAGCAGTTTTTTATCGTCGGGGGGGCAAAATGAGCAGTTCTTC. This sequence encodes CASSFLSSGGQNEQFF.

The rearrangement joins TRBV28 to TRBJ1-3; 7 bases align to TRBD1. With 6 bases clipped from V and 1 base from J, the junction kept 15 bases outside the gene matches. Germline assignment: CDR1 MDHEN and CDR2 SYDVKM. This CDR3 is 18 amino acids long. DNA for the CDR3: TGTGCCAGCAGCCGTGGGACAGCCCGTCCGAATTCTGGAAACACCATATATTTT. Its protein is CASSRGTARPNSGNTIYF. The full variable domain, completed using reference TRBV28 and TRBJ1-3, is DVKVTQSSRYLVKRTGEKVFLECVQDMDHENMFWYRQDPGLGLRLIYFSYDVKMKEKGDIPEGYSVSREKKERFSLILESASTNQTSMYLCASSRGTARPNSGNTIYFGEGSWLTVV.

The gene calls are TRBV10-3 and TRBJ2-5; D gene uncertain. This CDR3 region has 13 residues. Germline lookup yields CDR1 ENHRY and CDR2 SYGVKD. Trimming removed 5 bases at V and 5 bases at J, with 12 bases between. The CDR3 DNA is TGTGCCATCAGTACAGACGCCCAGGAGACCCAGTACTTC. Translating it yields CAISTDAQETQYF.

This clone was seen just once. Additional DNA sequences in this sample encode the identical CDR3. The chain couples TRBV15 to TRBJ1-5; D remains ambiguous. Germline CDR1 reads LNHNV; CDR2 reads YYDKDF (reference sequence). Deletions cut 0 bases from V and 0 bases from J, with 6 bases between. This CDR3 spans 15 amino acids. Written as DNA, the CDR3 is TGTGCCACCAGCAGAGATCGGGGTAGCAATCAGCCCCAGCATTTT. This gives the protein CATSRDRGSNQPQHF. The full variable domain, in which reference TRBV15 and TRBJ1-5 provide the parts outside the CDR3, is DAMVIQNPRYQVTQFGKPVTLSCSQTLNHNVMYWYQQKSSQAPKLLFHYYDKDFNNEADTPDNFQSRRPNTSFCFLDIRSPGLGDTAMYLCATSRDRGSNQPQHFGDGTRLSIL.

The genes are TRBV4-3 and TRBJ2-1; TRBD2 aligns across 10 bases. This CDR3 has 16 residues. Germline V gene sequence: CDR1 LGHNA, CDR2 YSLEER. V was clipped by 0 bases and J by 8 bases; unmatched bases: 7. For the CDR3, the DNA is TGCGCCAGCAGCCAAGAAGGGGCTAGCGGGAGCTATGAGCAGTTCTTC. This codes for CASSQEGASGSYEQFF.

The rearrangement joins TRBV7-3 to TRBJ2-7; 9 nucleotides agree with TRBD1. The CDR3 has 13 residues. Trimming at V came to 2 bases and at J to 4 bases, leaving 0 bases not matched to a gene. Per germline, CDR1 SGHTA and CDR2 FQGTGA. CDR3 sequence reads: CASSLGTGYEQYF. Written as DNA, the CDR3 is TGTGCCAGCAGCTTAGGGACAGGGTACGAGCAGTACTTC. The variable domain in full, with the rest retrieved from reference TRBV7-3 and TRBJ2-7, is GAGVSQTPSNKVTEKGKYVELRCDPISGHTALYWYRQSLGQGPEFLIYFQGTGAADDSGLPNDRFFAVRPEGSVSTLKIQRTERGDSAVYLCASSLGTGYEQYFGPGTRLTVT.

The CDR3 loop reads CASSFAGFSYEQYF. CDR3 sequence (DNA): TGTGCCAGCAGTTTTGCGGGGTTCTCCTACGAGCAGTACTTC. V is TRBV27 and J is TRBJ2-7; D is possibly TRBD2 (6 bases). V was clipped by 3 bases and J by 0 bases, with 9 bases between them. The germline CDR1 and CDR2 sequences are MNHEY and SMNVEV (reference sequence). The CDR3 extends over 14 amino acids.

The chain uses TRBV29-1 and TRBJ2-1; 8 bases agree with TRBD2. V was clipped by 5 bases and J by 7 bases; unmatched bases: 4. Germline CDR1 reads SQVTM; CDR2 reads ANQGSEA. This CDR3 spans 12 amino acids. The CDR3: CSVSLAGNEQFF. The CDR3 region has the DNA TGCAGCGTTAGCTTAGCGGGAAATGAGCAGTTCTTC.

The rearrangement joins TRBV5-8 to TRBJ2-3; D remains ambiguous. Trimming left V 3 bases short and J 1 base short, with 6 bases between. The CDR3 has 13 residues. Per germline, CDR1 SGHTS and CDR2 YDEGEE. Here the CDR3 reads CASSSRGTDTQYF. CDR3 nucleotides: TGTGCCAGCAGCTCCCGGGGCACAGATACGCAGTATTTT.

The V gene is TRBV5-1, the J gene TRBJ1-1; tentative D call: TRBD1 (6 bases). Germline V CDR1 and CDR2: SGHRS, YFSETQ. CDR3 length: 13 amino acids. The V end lost 3 bases, the J end lost 6 bases, and 12 bases lay between the germline ends. CDR3 DNA: TGCGCCAGCAGCTCCCGGGGACATCCTGAAGCTTTCTTT. Translation gives CASSSRGHPEAFF.

The V call is TRBV19, the J call TRBJ1-5, with TRBD1 as a possible D gene (6 bases). The germline gives CDR1 LNHDA, CDR2 SQIVND (reference sequence). V lost 7 bases to trimming and J lost 2 bases, with 12 bases between them. CDR3 length: 14 amino acids. DNA for the CDR3: TGTGCCAGTAATCTGGACAGCCGCAATCAGCCCCAGCATTTT. It yields the protein CASNLDSRNQPQHF.

This chain uses TRBV29-1 with TRBJ2-1, with D possibly TRBD1 on 6 matching bases. CDR3 length: 13 amino acids. Trimming took 7 bases from V and 7 from J, leaving 17 bases between them. In germline, CDR1 is SQVTM, CDR2 ANQGSEA. The CDR3 region has the DNA TGCAGCGGAAGACGGGCAGGGGCAAATGAGCAGTTCTTC. It is translated as CSGRRAGANEQFF.